This T cell receptor (beta chain) was observed in a study of early T cells in non-severe SARS-CoV-2 infection. This clonotype was counted many times. TCRdb ran MiXCR on the 5' RACE reads and lists one entry per CDR3 protein. The table has some 63,000 distinct CDR3 sequences, around 13% seen once; the top ten hold approximately 4.6%. The CDR3 spans 17 residues. The germline CDR1 and CDR2 sequences are SGHRS and YFSETQ. V was cut by 1 base and J by 0 bases, with 16 bases left in between. This TCR was recovered from an adult who was a healthcare worker with PCR-confirmed SARS-CoV-2 infection or an uninfected control (not recorded which). The genes are TRBV5-1 and TRBJ1-2; D perhaps matches TRBD1 (5 bases). The sequencing sample was made of whole blood. CDR3: CASSLRAGGTTNYGYTF. In nucleotides, the CDR3 is TGCGCCAGCAGCTTGAGGGCAGGAGGGACTACTAACTATGGCTACACCTTC.